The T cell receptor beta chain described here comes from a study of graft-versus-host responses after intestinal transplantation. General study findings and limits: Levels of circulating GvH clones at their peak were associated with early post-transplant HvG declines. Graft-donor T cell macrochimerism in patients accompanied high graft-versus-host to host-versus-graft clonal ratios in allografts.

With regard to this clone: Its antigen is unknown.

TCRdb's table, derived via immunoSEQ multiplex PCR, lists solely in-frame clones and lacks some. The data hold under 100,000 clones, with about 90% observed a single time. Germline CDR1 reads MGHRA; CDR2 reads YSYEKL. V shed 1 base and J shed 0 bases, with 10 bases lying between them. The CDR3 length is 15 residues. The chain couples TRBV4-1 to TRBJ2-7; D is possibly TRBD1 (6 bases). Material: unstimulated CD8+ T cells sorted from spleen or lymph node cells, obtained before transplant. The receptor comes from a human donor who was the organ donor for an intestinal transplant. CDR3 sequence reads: CASSQVQGSSYEQYF. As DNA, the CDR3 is TGCGCCAGCAGCCAAGTACAGGGTAGCTCCTACGAGCAGTACTTC.